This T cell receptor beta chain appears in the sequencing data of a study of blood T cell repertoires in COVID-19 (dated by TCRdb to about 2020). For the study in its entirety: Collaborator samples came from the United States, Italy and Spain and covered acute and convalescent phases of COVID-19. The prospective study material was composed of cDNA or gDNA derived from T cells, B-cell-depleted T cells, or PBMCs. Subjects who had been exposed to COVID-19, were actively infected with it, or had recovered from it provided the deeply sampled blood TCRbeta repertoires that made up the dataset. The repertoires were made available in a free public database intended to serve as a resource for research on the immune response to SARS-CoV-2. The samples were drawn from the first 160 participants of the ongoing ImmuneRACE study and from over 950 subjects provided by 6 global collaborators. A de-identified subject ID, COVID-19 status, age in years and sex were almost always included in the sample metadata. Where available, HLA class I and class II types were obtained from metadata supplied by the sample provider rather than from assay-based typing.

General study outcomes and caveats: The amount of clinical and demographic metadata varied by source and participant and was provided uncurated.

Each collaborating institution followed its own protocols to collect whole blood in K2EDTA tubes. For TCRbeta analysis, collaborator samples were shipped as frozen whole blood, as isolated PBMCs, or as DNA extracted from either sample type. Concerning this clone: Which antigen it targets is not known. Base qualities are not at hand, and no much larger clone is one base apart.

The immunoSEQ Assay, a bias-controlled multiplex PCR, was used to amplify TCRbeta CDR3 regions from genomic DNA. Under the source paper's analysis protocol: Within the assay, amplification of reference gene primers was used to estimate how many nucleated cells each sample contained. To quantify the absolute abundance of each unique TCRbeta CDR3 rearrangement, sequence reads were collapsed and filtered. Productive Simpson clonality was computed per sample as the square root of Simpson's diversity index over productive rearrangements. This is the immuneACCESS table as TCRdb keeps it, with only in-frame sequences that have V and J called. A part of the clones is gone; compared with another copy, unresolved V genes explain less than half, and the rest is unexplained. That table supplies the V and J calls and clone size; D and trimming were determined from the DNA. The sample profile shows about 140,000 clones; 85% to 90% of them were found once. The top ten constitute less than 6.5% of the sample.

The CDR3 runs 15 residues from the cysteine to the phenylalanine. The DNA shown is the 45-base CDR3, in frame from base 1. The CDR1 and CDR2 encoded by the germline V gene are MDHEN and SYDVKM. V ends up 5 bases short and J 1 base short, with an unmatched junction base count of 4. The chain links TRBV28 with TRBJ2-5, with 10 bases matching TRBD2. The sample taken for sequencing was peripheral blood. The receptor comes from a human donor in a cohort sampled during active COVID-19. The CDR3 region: CASSPSGGPQETQYF. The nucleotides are TGTGCCAGCAGTCCTAGCGGGGGCCCCCAAGAGACCCAGTACTTC.